The 28 T cell receptor beta chains below all came from one sample that was sequenced in a study of blood T cells in healthy people across ages. Together with a sample-barcoded 5' primer, a J-beta primer mix was included in a second PCR lasting 7 to 11 cycles. Each CDR3 protein gets one entry after TCRdb re-called the 5' RACE reads with MiXCR. The repertoire holds around 800,000 distinct CDR3 sequences, roughly 24% seen once, with 3% in the top ten. The sample was also reused in another study, on T cells of mothers and their children.

Sequenced sample: blood. These receptors were obtained from a boy younger than 18 in good health.

In this sample, this clonotype turned up a few times. This sequence joins TRBV28 and TRBJ2-2; TRBD1 aligns across 8 bases. The CDR3 has 16 amino acids. Germline V gives CDR1 MDHEN, CDR2 SYDVKM. With 5 bases clipped from V and 1 base from J, the junction kept 6 bases outside the gene matches. In DNA, the CDR3 is TGTGCCAGCAGTCCAGGGGGCGCGGGGAACACCGGGGAGCTGTTTTTT. It is translated as CASSPGGAGNTGELFF.

The chain is built from TRBV28 and TRBJ2-5; D may be TRBD1 (6 bases). Matching the DNA end better, TRBJ2-7 makes the J call doubtful. CDR3 length equals 14 residues. Germline CDR1 is MDHEN and CDR2 is SYDVKM. Here the CDR3 DNA reads TGTGCCAGCAGTGTAGGGACAACCATCTACGAGCAGTACTTC. It yields the protein CASSVGTTIYEQYF.

This clonotype turned up a few times. V is TRBV12-3 or TRBV12-4 and J is TRBJ1-6, with TRBD1 as a possible D gene (5 bases). The CDR3 covers 14 residues. V lost 6 bases, J lost 5 bases, and 11 bases lay in between. The CDR3, as DNA: TGTGCCAGCAGGGGGGACGTGGATAATTCACCCCTCCACTTT. Encoded protein: CASRGDVDNSPLHF.

The V and J genes are TRBV21-1 and TRBJ2-2; the tabulated D call, TRBD2, remains unverified against the DNA. TRBV21-1 is recorded as a pseudogene. This CDR3 has 15 amino acids. The CDR3 sequence is CASSPGRREAGELFF. Here the CDR3 DNA reads TGTGCCAGCAGCCCGGGACGAAGGGAGGCTGGGGAGCTGTTTTTT.

This clonotype occurred a few times. The rearrangement joins TRBV14 to TRBJ1-6, with D unclear. The CDR3 extends over 13 amino acids. Deletions cut 1 base from V and 6 bases from J, with 4 bases between. Germline V gene sequence: CDR1 SGHDN, CDR2 FVKESK. This CDR3 reads CASSQVRNSPLHF. The CDR3 coding sequence is TGTGCCAGCAGCCAAGTGCGTAATTCACCCCTCCACTTT.

The genes are TRBV29-1 and TRBJ1-2; D is unclear. The germline gives CDR1 SQVTM, CDR2 ANQGSEA. The CDR3 sequence is 11 residues long. Deletions cut 4 bases from V and 8 bases from J, with 11 bases between. In DNA, the CDR3 is TGCAGCGTTGCCGGGGTGGAGGGCTACACCTTC. It is translated as CSVAGVEGYTF. The full variable domain, its missing parts supplied by reference TRBV29-1 and TRBJ1-2, is SAVISQKPSRDICQRGTSLTIQCQVDSQVTMMFWYRQQPGQSLTLIATANQGSEATYESGFVIDKFPISRPNLTFSTLTVSNMSPEDSSIYLCSVAGVEGYTFGSGTRLTVV.

The J gene is TRBJ1-1, the V gene TRBV7-8; no definite D call. Germline V gene sequence: CDR1 SGHVS, CDR2 FQNEAQ. The V gene lost 6 bases and the J gene lost 3 bases, with 11 bases spanning the gap. This CDR3 contains 13 residues. The CDR3 sequence: CASRPLQYTEAFF. DNA of the CDR3: TGTGCCAGCAGGCCCTTACAGTACACTGAAGCTTTCTTT.

The chain joins TRBV12-3 or TRBV12-4 to TRBJ1-4; D not resolved. The V end lost 1 base, the J end lost 13 bases, and 7 bases lay between the germline ends. The CDR3 has 11 amino acids. CDR3 protein: CASSLGEGLFF. The CDR3 DNA reads TGTGCCAGCAGTTTAGGCGAAGGACTGTTTTTT.

In its sample, this clonotype was seen a few times. The chain joins TRBV28 to TRBJ2-4; 10 positions agree with TRBD2. The CDR3 extends over 16 amino acids. Germline V CDR1 and CDR2: MDHEN, SYDVKM. Trimming at V came to 8 bases and at J to 2 bases, leaving 9 bases not matched to a gene. The CDR3 coding sequence is TGTGCCAGCGGAGAACTAGCGGGGTTCACCAAAAACATTCAGTACTTC. It translates to CASGELAGFTKNIQYF. The full variable domain, rest sourced from reference TRBV28 and TRBJ2-4, is DVKVTQSSRYLVKRTGEKVFLECVQDMDHENMFWYRQDPGLGLRLIYFSYDVKMKEKGDIPEGYSVSREKKERFSLILESASTNQTSMYLCASGELAGFTKNIQYFGAGTRLSVL.

This clonotype was seen only a few times. The chain recombines TRBV6-6 with TRBJ1-4; D is perhaps TRBD1 (6 bases). Germline CDR1 is MNHNY and CDR2 is SVGAGI (reference sequence). The ends were cut back, 6 bases at V and 5 bases at J, with 19 bases in the middle. The CDR3 covers 16 residues. The CDR3 bases are TGTGCCAGCAGCACGGGACACCTCCTGGAAAATGAAAAACTGTTTTTT. It yields the protein CASSTGHLLENEKLFF.

This chain connects TRBV18 to TRBJ2-3; D is perhaps TRBD2 (5 bases). The germline V gene encodes CDR1 KGHSH and CDR2 LQKENI. The CDR3 totals 17 residues. Trimming took 3 bases from V and 0 from J, leaving 16 bases between them. The CDR3 bases are TGTGCCAGCTCACCTCGGGGTGCGGATTCTAGCACAGATACGCAGTATTTT. As protein: CASSPRGADSSTDTQYF.

The sample holds a few counts of this clonotype. V is TRBV27 and J is TRBJ2-7; 9 nucleotides line up with TRBD1. The CDR3 contains 18 residues. The germline CDR1 and CDR2 sequences are MNHEY and SMNVEV (reference sequence). J was trimmed by 4 bases and V by 6 bases; bases with no gene match: 19. The CDR3, as DNA: TGTGCCAGCAGCCGAGGCGTGCCCGGGGGACAGGGCTTTTACGAGCAGTACTTC. It translates to CASSRGVPGGQGFYEQYF.

There are a few counts of this clonotype. This rearrangement joins TRBV5-1 to TRBJ2-1; D not resolved. CDR1 and CDR2 (germline): SGHRS, YFSETQ. V lost 3 bases to trimming and J lost 9 bases, with 16 bases between them. CDR3 length: 14 residues. CDR3 protein: CASSSGSNVGEQFF. In DNA form, the CDR3 reads TGCGCCAGCAGCTCTGGGTCTAACGTGGGTGAGCAGTTCTTC.

The chain links TRBV27 to TRBJ2-1; D not certain. Germline V gene lookup returns CDR1 MNHEY and CDR2 SMNVEV (reference sequence). V was trimmed by 1 base and J by 9 bases, leaving 16 bases between them. This CDR3 contains 15 residues. The CDR3 DNA reads as TGTGCCAGCAGTTTATTCAGGACCATCTACGGTGAGCAGTTCTTC. Its protein product is CASSLFRTIYGEQFF.

The gene calls are TRBV9 and TRBJ2-3; D unclear. Germline lookup yields CDR1 SGDLS and CDR2 YYNGEE. The CDR3 length is 17 residues. V was shortened by 0 bases and J by 8 bases, with 22 bases between the two germline ends. CDR3 sequence reads: CASSVDALLRIGRTQYF. The CDR3 DNA reads as TGTGCCAGCAGCGTAGATGCCCTTTTACGGATTGGGCGTACGCAGTATTTT.

This chain connects TRBV6-6 to TRBJ1-4; a weak D match, TRBD1 (6 bases). With 6 bases removed from V and 5 bases from J, the gap between germline ends came to 16 bases. CDR3 length: 15 amino acids. The germline gives CDR1 MNHNY, CDR2 SVGAGI (reference sequence). The CDR3 nucleotides are TGTGCCAGCAGCCCAGCGGGGGCACACAATGAAAAACTGTTTTTT. Translating gives CASSPAGAHNEKLFF.

The rearrangement uses TRBV7-9 and TRBJ1-1; no definite D call. The germline V gene has CDR1 SEHNR and CDR2 FQNEAQ (reference sequence). Deletions cut 1 base from V and 0 bases from J, with 9 bases between. This CDR3 spans 15 amino acids. CDR3 coding DNA: TGTGCCAGCAGCTTAGGGCGGGGATTGAACACTGAAGCTTTCTTT. This sequence encodes CASSLGRGLNTEAFF.

This chain links TRBV29-1 with TRBJ1-5, with no clear D. The CDR3 runs to 12 residues. Germline CDR1 reads SQVTM; CDR2 reads ANQGSEA. Trimming shortened V by 4 bases and J by 4 bases, and 8 bases separated the two germline ends. For the CDR3, the DNA is TGCAGCGTTGGTGGAAGAAATCAGCCCCAGCATTTT. Encoded protein: CSVGGRNQPQHF.

This clonotype has more than one count but fewer than ten. V and J are TRBV7-9 and TRBJ1-3, with D unresolved. The CDR3 extends over 16 amino acids. Trimming pared 0 bases from V and 0 bases from J, leaving 9 bases between. Germline loops: CDR1 SEHNR, CDR2 FQNEAQ (reference sequence). The CDR3 DNA sequence: TGTGCCAGCAGCTTAGCGCGGGCACCCTCTGGAAACACCATATATTTT. Translation: CASSLARAPSGNTIYF.

V usage is TRBV30 and J usage is TRBJ2-5, with TRBD1 matching 9 bases. The end of the DNA aligns better with TRBJ2-1, so the J call may be wrong. The CDR3 has 13 amino acids. Looked up from germline, CDR1 is GTSNPN and CDR2 is SVGIG (reference sequence). The CDR3 sequence is CAWGQGPYNEQFF. Written as DNA, the CDR3 is TGTGCCTGGGGACAGGGGCCTTACAATGAGCAGTTCTTC.

This clonotype was counted only a few times. The chain employs TRBV7-9 and TRBJ2-7, with 10 bases matching TRBD2. The CDR3 extends over 18 amino acids. J gave up 1 base and V 5 bases, and 14 bases lay outside the gene matches. Per the germline V gene, CDR1 is SEHNR and CDR2 is FQNEAQ (reference sequence). DNA of the CDR3: TGTGCCAGCAGCGCAGCTAGCGGGGGAGTCGGTAATTCCTACGAGCAGTACTTC. Its translation: CASSAASGGVGNSYEQYF.

CDR3 in DNA: TGCAGCGCCAGCTCTGGGACAGGGGGGTTTATTGATGAGCAGTTCTTC. It codes for CSASSGTGGFIDEQFF. J is TRBJ2-1 and V is TRBV29-1, with 11 bases lining up with TRBD1. The CDR3 runs 16 residues. Germline V gives CDR1 SQVTM, CDR2 ANQGSEA. V lost 7 bases to trimming and J lost 8 bases; unmatched junction nucleotides: 16.

This clonotype was seen more than once but under ten times. This chain links TRBV4-1 with TRBJ1-6; TRBD1 aligns across 8 bases. Germline V CDR1 and CDR2: MGHRA, YSYEKL. The ends lost 4 bases at V and 7 bases at J; junction bases unmatched: 12. The CDR3 spans 17 residues. CDR3 sequence (DNA): TGCGCCAGCAGCCTATACGGGAGGGCAGGGGGCAATTCACCCCTCCACTTT. Protein product: CASSLYGRAGGNSPLHF.

The chain combines TRBV18 with TRBJ1-3; 7 bases line up with TRBD1. CDR1 is KGHSH, CDR2 LQKENI, per germline. V trimming: 0 bases; J trimming: 2 bases; junction bases outside the gene matches: 16. The CDR3 totals 20 residues. The CDR3 bases are TGTGCCAGCTCACCACCGGGACAGAGAGCTCTGGCGGGAGCTGGAAACACCATATATTTT. Translated, it gives CASSPPGQRALAGAGNTIYF.

This clonotype was found a few times. V is TRBV27 and J is TRBJ1-2; TRBD1 matches at 7 bases. After removal of 7 bases from V and 3 bases from J, the junction contained 11 bases not matched to a gene. The CDR3 is 15 amino acids. Germline values: CDR1 MNHEY, CDR2 SMNVEV (reference sequence). The CDR3 sequence: CASTFSGQEHYGYTF. For the CDR3, the DNA is TGTGCCAGCACTTTCTCAGGACAGGAGCACTATGGCTACACCTTC.

This clonotype came up a few times. The chain is built from TRBV7-2 and TRBJ2-5; D is possibly TRBD1 (6 bases). The germline V and J ends were trimmed by 5 bases and 2 bases, with 12 bases remaining between them. The CDR3 length is 14 residues. Germline V gene data show CDR1 as SGHTA and CDR2 as FQGNSA. The CDR3: CASSENRDQETQYF. The CDR3 nucleotides read TGTGCCAGCAGCGAAAACAGGGATCAAGAGACCCAGTACTTC. The entire variable domain, with the rest obtained from reference TRBV7-2 and TRBJ2-5, is as follows: GAGVSQSPSNKVTEKGKDVELRCDPISGHTALYWYRQSLGQGLEFLIYFQGNSAPDKSGLPSDRFSAERTGGSVSTLTIQRTQQEDSAVYLCASSENRDQETQYFGPGTRLLVL.

This clonotype showed up just a few times. The chain couples TRBV11-3 to TRBJ1-2; D uncertain. Deletions cut 0 bases from V and 4 bases from J, with 18 bases between. CDR3 size: 17 residues. CDR1 and CDR2 (germline): SGHNT, YENEEA. The CDR3 protein is CASSLDHSAAYLYGYTF. CDR3 in DNA: TGTGCCAGCAGCTTAGATCACAGCGCAGCCTACCTCTATGGCTACACCTTC.

The J gene is TRBJ2-3, the V gene TRBV20-1; weak D call: TRBD1 (6 bases). The germline gives CDR1 DFQATT, CDR2 SNEGSKA (reference sequence). V was shortened by 6 bases and J by 0 bases, with 16 bases between the two germline ends. The CDR3 contains 15 residues. The CDR3: CSAPGQFLSTDTQYF. The CDR3 DNA reads TGCAGTGCACCCGGACAGTTTCTTAGCACAGATACGCAGTATTTT.